The T cell receptor (beta chain) under discussion was sequenced for a study of blood T cell repertoires in COVID-19. The overall study: The United States, Italy and Spain provided the acute and convalescent COVID-19 samples. From T cells, B-cell-depleted T cells, or PBMCs came the material, which was cDNA or gDNA.

Trimming shortened V by 5 bases and J by 4 bases, and 11 bases separated the two germline ends. The CDR3 totals 13 residues. Germline V CDR1 and CDR2: LNHDA, SQIVND (reference sequence). Per the original methods: Amplification of reference gene primers was used by the study to estimate nucleated cell counts. Only in-frame clones appear in the TCRdb table, and some are missing; sequencing was by immunoSEQ multiplex PCR. The V and J calls and the clone size are those of that table, but D and trimming were determined from the DNA. Of some 74,000 clones in the sample, roughly 80% are singletons; the top ten hold 4.8%.

J is TRBJ1-1 and V is TRBV19; tentative D call: TRBD1 (5 bases). The sequence was obtained from a woman older than 75 with active or convalescent COVID-19. Sequencing was performed on peripheral blood. The CDR3 DNA sequence: TGTGCCAGTAGTCAGACGGGGGTCACTGAAGCTTTCTTT. Translating it yields CASSQTGVTEAFF.